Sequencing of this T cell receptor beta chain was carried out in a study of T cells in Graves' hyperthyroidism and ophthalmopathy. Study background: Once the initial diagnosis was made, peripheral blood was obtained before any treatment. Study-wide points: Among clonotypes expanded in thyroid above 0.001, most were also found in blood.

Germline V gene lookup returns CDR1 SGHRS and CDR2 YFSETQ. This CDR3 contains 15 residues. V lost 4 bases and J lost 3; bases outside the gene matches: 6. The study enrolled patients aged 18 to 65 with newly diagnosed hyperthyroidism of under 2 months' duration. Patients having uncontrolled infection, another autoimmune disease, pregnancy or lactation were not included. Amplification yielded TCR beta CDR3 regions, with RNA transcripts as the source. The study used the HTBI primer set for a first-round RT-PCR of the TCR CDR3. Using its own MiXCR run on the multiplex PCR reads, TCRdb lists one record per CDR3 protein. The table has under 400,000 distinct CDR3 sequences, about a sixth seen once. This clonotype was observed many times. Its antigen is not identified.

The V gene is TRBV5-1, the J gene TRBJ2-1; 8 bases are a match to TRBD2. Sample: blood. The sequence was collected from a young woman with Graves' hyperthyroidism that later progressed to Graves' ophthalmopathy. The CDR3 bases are TGCGCCAGCAGCCTGACGGCGGGAGGCTACAATGAGCAGTTCTTC. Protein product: CASSLTAGGYNEQFF.